The present entry profiles one T cell receptor (beta chain) with its context. The target antigen is unknown. The data originate from a study of tumor-infiltrating lymphocytes in localized non-small cell lung cancer. The table came from immunoSEQ multiplex PCR; TCRdb's copy has only in-frame clones and leaves some out. The sample shows around 8,000 clones, around 60% of them seen only once. Study results and caveats: IM1 and IM2 tumors showed no difference in T-cell fraction.

The sequenced sample was uninvolved lung tissue not adjacent to the tumor. The TCR originated in a human donor with non-small cell lung cancer.

CDR3 region: CASSPRVEGGYTF. In nucleotides, the CDR3 is TGTGCCAGCAGCCCACGCGTTGAGGGTGGCTACACCTTC. J is TRBJ1-2 and V is TRBV7-3, with D unclear. CDR1 is SGHTA, CDR2 FQGTGA, per germline. This CDR3 spans 13 amino acids. V was cut by 5 bases and J by 7 bases, with 14 bases left in between.